The source of this T cell receptor beta chain is a study of identical twins. TCRdb used MiXCR to reprocess the 5' RACE reads, holding one entry per CDR3 protein. The profile shows around 250,000 distinct CDR3 sequences, about 13% of them singletons. The germline V gene has CDR1 GTSNPN and CDR2 SVGIG (reference sequence). The ends were cut back, 4 bases at V and 1 base at J, with 9 bases in the middle. The CDR3 totals 13 residues. This same sample was also taken into another study, of yellow fever vaccine responses in identical twins.

The chain carries TRBV30 and TRBJ2-3; possibly TRBD1 or TRBD2 for D (5 bases each). The sequencing sample was made of memory (CD45RO+) T cells sorted from blood. The TCR originated in a young woman in good health. In DNA form, the CDR3 reads TGTGCCTGGACCCGGGACGGCACAGATACGCAGTATTTT. It yields the protein CAWTRDGTDTQYF.